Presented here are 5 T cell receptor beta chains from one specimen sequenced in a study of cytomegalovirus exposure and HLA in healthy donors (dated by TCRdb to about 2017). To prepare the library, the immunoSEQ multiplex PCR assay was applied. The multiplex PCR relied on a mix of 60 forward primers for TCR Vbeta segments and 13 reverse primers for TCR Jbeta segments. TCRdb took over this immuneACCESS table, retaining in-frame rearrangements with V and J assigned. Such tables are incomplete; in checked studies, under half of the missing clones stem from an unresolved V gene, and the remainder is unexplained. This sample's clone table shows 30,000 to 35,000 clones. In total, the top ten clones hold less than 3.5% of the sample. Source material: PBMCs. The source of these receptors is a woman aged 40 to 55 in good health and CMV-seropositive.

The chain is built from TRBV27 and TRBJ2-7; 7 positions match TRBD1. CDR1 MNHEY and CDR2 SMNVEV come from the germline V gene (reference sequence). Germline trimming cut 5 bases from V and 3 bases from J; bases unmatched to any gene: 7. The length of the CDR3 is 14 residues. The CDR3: CASSPRDRGYEQYF. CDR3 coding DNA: TGTGCCAGCAGTCCCCGGGACAGAGGCTACGAGCAGTACTTC.

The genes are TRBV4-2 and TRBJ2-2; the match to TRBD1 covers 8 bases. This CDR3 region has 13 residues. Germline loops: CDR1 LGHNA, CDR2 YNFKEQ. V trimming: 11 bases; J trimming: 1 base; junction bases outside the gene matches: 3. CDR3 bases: TGTGCCGCTGGGACAGGGAACACCGGGGAGCTGTTTTTT. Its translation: CAAGTGNTGELFF.

The CDR3 region is CASSTRLASYEQYF. The CDR3 DNA reads TGTGCCAGTAGTACAAGACTAGCGAGCTACGAGCAGTACTTC. The chain carries TRBV19 and TRBJ2-7; 8 bases align to TRBD2. J was trimmed by 3 bases and V by 4 bases; bases with no gene match: 5. Germline loops: CDR1 LNHDA, CDR2 SQIVND (reference sequence). The CDR3 is 14 amino acids. Variable domain in full (rest from reference TRBV19 and TRBJ2-7): DGGITQSPKYLFRKEGQNVTLSCEQNLNHDAMYWYRQDPGQGLRLIYYSQIVNDFQKGDIAEGYSVSREKKESFPLTVTSAQKNPTAFYLCASSTRLASYEQYFGPGTRLTVT.

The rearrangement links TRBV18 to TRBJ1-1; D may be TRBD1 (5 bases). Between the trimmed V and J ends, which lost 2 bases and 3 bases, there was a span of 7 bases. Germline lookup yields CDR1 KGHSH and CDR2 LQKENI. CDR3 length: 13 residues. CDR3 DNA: TGTGCCAGCTCACCAGGGGCAGACACTGAAGCTTTCTTT. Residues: CASSPGADTEAFF.

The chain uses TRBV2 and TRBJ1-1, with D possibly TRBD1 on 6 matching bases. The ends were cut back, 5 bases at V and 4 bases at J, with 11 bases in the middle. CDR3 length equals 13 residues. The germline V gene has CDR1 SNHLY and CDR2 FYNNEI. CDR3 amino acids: CASSRGGTTEAFF. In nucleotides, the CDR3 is TGTGCCAGCAGTAGAGGGGGTACCACTGAAGCTTTCTTT.